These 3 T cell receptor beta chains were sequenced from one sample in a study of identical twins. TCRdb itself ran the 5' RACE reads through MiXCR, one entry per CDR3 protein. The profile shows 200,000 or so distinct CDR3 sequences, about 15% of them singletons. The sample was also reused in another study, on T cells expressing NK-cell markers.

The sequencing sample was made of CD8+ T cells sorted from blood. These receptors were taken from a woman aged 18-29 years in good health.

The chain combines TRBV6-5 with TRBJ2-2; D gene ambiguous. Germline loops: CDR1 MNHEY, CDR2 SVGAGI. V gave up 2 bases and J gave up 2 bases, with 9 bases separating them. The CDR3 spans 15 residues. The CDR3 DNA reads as TGTGCCAGCAGTTACGGAGCAGCCAACACCGGGGAGCTGTTTTTT. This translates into CASSYGAANTGELFF.

For the CDR3, the DNA is TGTGCCAGCGGTCGTGTCGCGCGGCAAGAGACCCAGTACTTC. Translated, it gives CASGRVARQETQYF. The chain couples TRBV7-9 to TRBJ2-5; the D is unclear. Looked up from germline, CDR1 is SEHNR and CDR2 is FQNEAQ (reference sequence). The length of the CDR3 is 14 residues. The V end lost 8 bases, the J end lost 2 bases, and 15 bases lay between the germline ends.

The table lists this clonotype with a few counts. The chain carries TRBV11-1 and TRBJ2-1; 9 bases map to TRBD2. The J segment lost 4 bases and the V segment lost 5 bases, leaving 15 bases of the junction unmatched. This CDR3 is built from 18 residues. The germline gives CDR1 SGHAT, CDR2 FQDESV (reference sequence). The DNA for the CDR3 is TGTGCCAGCAGCCCGCCCCCCGACGGGACTAGCAGTTACAATGAGCAGTTCTTC. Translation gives CASSPPPDGTSSYNEQFF. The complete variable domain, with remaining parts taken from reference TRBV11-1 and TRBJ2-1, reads EAEVAQSPRYKITEKSQAVAFWCDPISGHATLYWYRQILGQGPELLVQFQDESVVDDSQLPKDRFSAERLKGVDSTLKIQPAELGDSAMYLCASSPPPDGTSSYNEQFFGPGTRLTVL.